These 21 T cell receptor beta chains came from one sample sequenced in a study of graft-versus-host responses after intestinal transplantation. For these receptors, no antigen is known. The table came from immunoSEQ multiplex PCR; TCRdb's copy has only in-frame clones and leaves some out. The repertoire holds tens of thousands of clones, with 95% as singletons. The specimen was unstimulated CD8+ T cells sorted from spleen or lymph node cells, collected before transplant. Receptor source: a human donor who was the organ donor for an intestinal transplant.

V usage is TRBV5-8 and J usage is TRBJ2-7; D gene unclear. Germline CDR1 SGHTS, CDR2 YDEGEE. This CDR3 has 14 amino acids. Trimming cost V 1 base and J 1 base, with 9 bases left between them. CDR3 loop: CASSLLSSSYEQYF. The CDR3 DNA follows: TGTGCCAGCAGCTTGCTCAGCTCATCCTACGAGCAGTACTTC.

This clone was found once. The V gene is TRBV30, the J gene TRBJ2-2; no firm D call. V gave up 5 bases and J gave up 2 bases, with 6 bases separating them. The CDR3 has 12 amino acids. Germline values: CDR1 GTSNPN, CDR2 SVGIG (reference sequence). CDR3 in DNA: TGTGCCTGGGGTGGTAACACCGGGGAGCTGTTTTTT. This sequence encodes CAWGGNTGELFF.

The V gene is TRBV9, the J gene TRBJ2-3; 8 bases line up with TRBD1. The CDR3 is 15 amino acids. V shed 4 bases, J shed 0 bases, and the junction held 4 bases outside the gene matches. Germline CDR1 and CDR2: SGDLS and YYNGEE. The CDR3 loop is CASSTQGASTDTQYF. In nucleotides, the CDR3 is TGTGCCAGCAGCACCCAGGGGGCCAGCACAGATACGCAGTATTTT.

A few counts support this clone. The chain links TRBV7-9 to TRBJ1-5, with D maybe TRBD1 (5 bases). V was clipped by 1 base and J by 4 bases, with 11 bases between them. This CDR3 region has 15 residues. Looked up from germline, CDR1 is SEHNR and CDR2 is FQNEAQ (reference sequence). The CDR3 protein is CASSLGAGLNQPQHF. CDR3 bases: TGTGCCAGCAGCTTAGGGGCAGGGCTTAATCAGCCCCAGCATTTT.

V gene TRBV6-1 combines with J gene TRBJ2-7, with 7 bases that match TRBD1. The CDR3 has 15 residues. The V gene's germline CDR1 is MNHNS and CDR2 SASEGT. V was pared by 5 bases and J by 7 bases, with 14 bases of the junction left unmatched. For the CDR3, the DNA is TGTGCCAGCAGTTCCTATTCGACAGGGCCGAAAGAGCAGTACTTC. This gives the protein CASSSYSTGPKEQYF.

CDR3 nucleotides: TGTGCCAGCAGTTCCCACGGGGTCGGGGACTACAATGAGCAGTTCTTC. Translated, it gives CASSSHGVGDYNEQFF. The rearrangement uses TRBV27 and TRBJ2-1, with D perhaps matching TRBD2 (5 bases). CDR3 length equals 16 residues. V was shortened by 4 bases and J by 3 bases, with 16 bases between the two germline ends. Germline assignment: CDR1 MNHEY and CDR2 SMNVEV (reference sequence).

CDR3 in DNA: TGTGCCAGCAGCGTAGTGGGACAGGGGAGCAATGAGCAGTTCTTC. It codes for CASSVVGQGSNEQFF. The chain is built from TRBV9 and TRBJ2-1; 10 bases agree with TRBD1. Germline V lookup: CDR1 SGDLS, CDR2 YYNGEE. Trimming at V came to 0 bases and at J to 6 bases, leaving 3 bases not matched to a gene. The CDR3 contains 15 residues.

The CDR3 DNA follows: TGTGCCAGCAGTGAACGAGGGACAGGGGGCTACAATGAGCAGTTCTTC. This translates into CASSERGTGGYNEQFF. J is TRBJ2-1 and V is TRBV6-1; TRBD1 aligns across 11 bases. Germline V lookup: CDR1 MNHNS, CDR2 SASEGT. The V and J ends lost 2 bases and 3 bases, in that order; junction bases with no gene match: 3. The CDR3 sequence is 16 residues long.

Here the CDR3 reads CASSEALQQVYEQYF. CDR3 coding DNA: TGTGCCAGCAGTGAAGCGCTTCAGCAGGTCTACGAGCAGTACTTC. The chain joins TRBV2 to TRBJ2-5, with D unresolved. The better agreement between TRBJ2-7 and the DNA end casts doubt on the J call. Per germline, CDR1 SNHLY and CDR2 FYNNEI. The CDR3 covers 15 residues.

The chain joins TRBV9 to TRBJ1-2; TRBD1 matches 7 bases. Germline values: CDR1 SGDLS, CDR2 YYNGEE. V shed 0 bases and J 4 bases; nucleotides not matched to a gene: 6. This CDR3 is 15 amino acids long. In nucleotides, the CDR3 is TGTGCCAGCAGCGTAGAGACAGGGAGCCGCTATGGCTACACCTTC. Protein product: CASSVETGSRYGYTF.

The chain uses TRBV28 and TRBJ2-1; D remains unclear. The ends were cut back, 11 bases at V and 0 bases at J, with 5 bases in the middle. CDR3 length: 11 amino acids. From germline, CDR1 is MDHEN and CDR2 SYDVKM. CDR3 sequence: CAVSSYNEQFF. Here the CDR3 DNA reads TGTGCCGTTAGCTCCTACAATGAGCAGTTCTTC.

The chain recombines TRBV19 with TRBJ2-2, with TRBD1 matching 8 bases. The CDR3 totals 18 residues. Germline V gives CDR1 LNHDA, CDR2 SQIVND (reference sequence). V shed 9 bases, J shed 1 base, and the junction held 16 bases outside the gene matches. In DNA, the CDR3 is TGTGCCAGCAAGACAGACAGGGGCCGTCCCGGGAACACCGGGGAGCTGTTTTTT. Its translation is CASKTDRGRPGNTGELFF.

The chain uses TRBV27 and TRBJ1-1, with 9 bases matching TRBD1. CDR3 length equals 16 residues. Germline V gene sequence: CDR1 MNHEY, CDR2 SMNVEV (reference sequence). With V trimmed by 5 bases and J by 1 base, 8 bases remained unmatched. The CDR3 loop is CASSIRGQGQNTEAFF. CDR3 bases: TGTGCCAGCAGTATCCGGGGACAGGGACAGAACACTGAAGCTTTCTTT.

The CDR3 region has the DNA TGTGCCAGCAGTCCAGGACTAGCGGGGGGGTCCTACAATGAGCAGTTCTTC. This gives the protein CASSPGLAGGSYNEQFF. V gene TRBV6-4 combines with J gene TRBJ2-1; TRBD2 matches 15 bases. There are 17 residues in the CDR3. J was trimmed by 1 base and V by 5 bases; bases with no gene match: 3. Germline V gene data show CDR1 as MRHNA and CDR2 as SNTAGT.

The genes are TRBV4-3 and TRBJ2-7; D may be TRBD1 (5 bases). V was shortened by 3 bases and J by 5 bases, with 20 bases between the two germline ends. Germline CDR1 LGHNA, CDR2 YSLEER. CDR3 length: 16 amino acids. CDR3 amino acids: CASSQGPGGFSNEQYF. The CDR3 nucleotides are TGCGCCAGCAGCCAGGGGCCGGGCGGCTTCTCTAACGAGCAGTACTTC.

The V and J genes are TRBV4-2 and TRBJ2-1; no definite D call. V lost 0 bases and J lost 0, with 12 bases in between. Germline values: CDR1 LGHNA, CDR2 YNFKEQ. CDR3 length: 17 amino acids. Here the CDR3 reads CASSQDSEVSSYNEQFF. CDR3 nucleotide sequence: TGTGCCAGCAGCCAAGATTCCGAGGTTAGCTCCTACAATGAGCAGTTCTTC.

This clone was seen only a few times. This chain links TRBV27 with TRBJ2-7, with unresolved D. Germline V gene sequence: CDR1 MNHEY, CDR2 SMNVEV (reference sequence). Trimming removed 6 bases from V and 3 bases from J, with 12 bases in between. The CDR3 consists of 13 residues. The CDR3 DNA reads TGTGCCAGCAGATCTGTGGACCTCTACGAGCAGTACTTC. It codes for CASRSVDLYEQYF.

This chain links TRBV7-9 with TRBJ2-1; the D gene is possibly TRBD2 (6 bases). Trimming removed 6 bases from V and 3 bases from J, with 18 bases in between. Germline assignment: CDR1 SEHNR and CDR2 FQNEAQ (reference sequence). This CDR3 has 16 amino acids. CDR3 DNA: TGTGCCAGCAGGCCTCGGGGCGGGGAGAACTACAATGAGCAGTTCTTC. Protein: CASRPRGGENYNEQFF.

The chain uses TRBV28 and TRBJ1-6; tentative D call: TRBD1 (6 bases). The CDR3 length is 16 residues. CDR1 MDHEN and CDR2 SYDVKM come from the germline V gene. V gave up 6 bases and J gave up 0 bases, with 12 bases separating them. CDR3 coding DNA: TGTGCCAGCAGGCCTACAGGGAGCTCCTATAATTCACCCCTCCACTTT. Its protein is CASRPTGSSYNSPLHF.

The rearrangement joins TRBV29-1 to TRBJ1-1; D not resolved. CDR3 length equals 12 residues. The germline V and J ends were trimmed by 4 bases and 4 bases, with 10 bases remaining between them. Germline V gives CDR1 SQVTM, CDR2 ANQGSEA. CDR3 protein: CSVAWQSTEAFF. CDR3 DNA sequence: TGCAGCGTTGCGTGGCAGAGCACTGAAGCTTTCTTT.

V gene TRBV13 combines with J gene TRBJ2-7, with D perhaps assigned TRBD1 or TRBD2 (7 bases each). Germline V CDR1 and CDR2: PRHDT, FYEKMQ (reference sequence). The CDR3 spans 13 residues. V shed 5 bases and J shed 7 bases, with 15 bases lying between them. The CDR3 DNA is TGTGCCAGCAGCACGGGGACAGCGGGGGAGCAGTACTTC. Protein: CASSTGTAGEQYF.